What follows are 23 T cell receptor beta chains derived from one specimen sequenced in a study of OX40 agonist ivuxolimab in advanced cancers. Method: immunoSEQ multiplex PCR; TCRdb's copy keeps in-frame clones and lacks some. This table has about 70,000 clones, 85% appearing once. Material: CD4+ or CD8+ T cells sorted from blood, obtained in a trial of the OX40 agonist ivuxolimab. These receptor sequences come from an adult with an advanced solid tumor such as melanoma, head and neck, liver or kidney cancer.

The V and J genes are TRBV19 and TRBJ2-5; D not certain. V lost 4 bases and J lost 0, with 6 bases in between. The CDR3 is 13 residues long. Germline loops: CDR1 LNHDA, CDR2 SQIVND (reference sequence). DNA of the CDR3: TGTGCCAGTAGTACCCCGAACCAAGAGACCCAGTACTTC. Amino acid sequence: CASSTPNQETQYF.

V is TRBV5-1 and J is TRBJ1-4; no reliable D call. CDR3 size: 12 residues. CDR1 is SGHRS, CDR2 YFSETQ, per germline. Trimming removed 2 bases at V and 10 bases at J, with 9 bases between. The CDR3 bases are TGCGCCAGCAGCTTAGAGGGCATAAAACTGTTTTTT. Translation: CASSLEGIKLFF.

The rearrangement uses TRBV28 and TRBJ2-7, with 8 bases fitting TRBD1. Germline V gene lookup returns CDR1 MDHEN and CDR2 SYDVKM. Germline trimming cut 7 bases from V and 3 bases from J; bases unmatched to any gene: 8. The CDR3 sequence is 14 residues long. The CDR3 DNA follows: TGTGCCAGCACTAGACGGACAGGGTTCTACGAGCAGTACTTC. This codes for CASTRRTGFYEQYF. The full variable domain, in which reference TRBV28 and TRBJ2-7 provide the parts outside the CDR3, is DVKVTQSSRYLVKRTGEKVFLECVQDMDHENMFWYRQDPGLGLRLIYFSYDVKMKEKGDIPEGYSVSREKKERFSLILESASTNQTSMYLCASTRRTGFYEQYFGPGTRLTVT.

This clone turned up a few times. The CDR3 region is CASLRRGLAGRTDTQYF. Here the CDR3 DNA reads TGTGCCAGCCTACGAAGGGGACTAGCGGGGCGCACAGATACGCAGTATTTT. The J gene is TRBJ2-3, the V gene TRBV2, with 13 bases fitting TRBD2. Germline lookup yields CDR1 SNHLY and CDR2 FYNNEI. The V segment lost 8 bases and the J segment 1 base; nucleotides outside the gene matches: 9. This CDR3 is 17 amino acids long.

The gene calls are TRBV5-1 and TRBJ2-2; D is tentatively TRBD1 or TRBD2 (5 bases each). This CDR3 is built from 15 residues. Germline values: CDR1 SGHRS, CDR2 YFSETQ. Trimming stripped 2 bases from V and 5 bases from J, with 13 bases between. The CDR3 nucleotides read TGCGCCAGCAGCTTCGGGACCCCTCGAACCGGGGAGCTGTTTTTT. Residues: CASSFGTPRTGELFF.

The chain combines TRBV14 with TRBJ1-1; TRBD1 might be the D (6 bases). Trimming removed 5 bases from V and 6 bases from J, with 13 bases in between. This CDR3 has 13 amino acids. Germline V gene sequence: CDR1 SGHDN, CDR2 FVKESK. CDR3 in amino acids: CASSTSGVPEAFF. The CDR3 nucleotides read TGTGCCAGCAGCACATCAGGGGTACCTGAAGCTTTCTTT.

This clone has a single count. The gene calls are TRBV5-1 and TRBJ2-5; a possible D gene is TRBD1 (5 bases). The V end was cut by 2 bases, the J end by 2 bases, with 10 bases between. Looked up from germline, CDR1 is SGHRS and CDR2 is YFSETQ. This CDR3 is 14 amino acids long. This chain's CDR3 is CASSFESGQETQYF. In DNA form, the CDR3 reads TGCGCCAGCAGCTTTGAGTCAGGGCAAGAGACCCAGTACTTC.

The chain employs TRBV19 and TRBJ2-7; D possibly matches TRBD1 or TRBD2 (6 bases each). With 5 bases removed from V and 2 bases from J, the gap between germline ends came to 10 bases. CDR1 and CDR2 from the germline V gene are LNHDA and SQIVND (reference sequence). The CDR3 is 13 residues long. The CDR3 bases are TGTGCCAGTAGTCAGGGGAGGACCTACGAGCAGTACTTC. Translated, it gives CASSQGRTYEQYF.

The DNA for the CDR3 is TGTGCCAGCAGCTATGCCCCTTCTCGGACAGTTAGTAGCTCTGGAAACACCATATATTTT. Amino acids: CASSYAPSRTVSSSGNTIYF. The genes are TRBV7-6 and TRBJ1-3; tentatively, D is TRBD1 (6 bases). The germline V and J ends were trimmed by 4 bases and 0 bases, with 25 bases remaining between them. This CDR3 spans 20 amino acids. Per germline, CDR1 SGHVS and CDR2 FNYEAQ.

This clone appeared a few times. The J gene is TRBJ2-1, the V gene TRBV19; D not resolved. Germline loops: CDR1 LNHDA, CDR2 SQIVND (reference sequence). The CDR3 is 13 amino acids. V was shortened by 7 bases and J by 9 bases, with 16 bases between the two germline ends. CDR3 nucleotide sequence: TGTGCCAGTACCTCCTCGCCCCCGGGTGAGCAGTTCTTC. Encoded protein: CASTSSPPGEQFF.

The chain has TRBV11-2 and TRBJ2-7; 9 bases are a match to TRBD2. The germline V gene has CDR1 SGHAT and CDR2 FQNNGV. The CDR3 loop spans 15 amino acids. Unmatched junction bases numbered 1, after V lost 1 base and J lost 0 bases. The CDR3, as DNA: TGTGCCAGCAGCTTAGTAGCGGGAGACTCCTACGAGCAGTACTTC. Its protein product is CASSLVAGDSYEQYF.

The chain uses TRBV7-2 and TRBJ2-1; D may be TRBD1 (6 bases). CDR1 SGHTA and CDR2 FQGNSA come from the germline V gene. Trimming left V 2 bases short and J 4 bases short, with 18 bases between. This CDR3 is built from 17 residues. Here the CDR3 DNA reads TGTGCCAGCAGCTTAAAGCCCCCCTGGGACATTTACAATGAGCAGTTCTTC. Protein sequence: CASSLKPPWDIYNEQFF.

This chain joins TRBV7-2 and TRBJ1-1, with a possible D match to TRBD1 (5 bases). V was pared by 1 base and J by 0 bases, with 9 bases between. Per the germline V gene, CDR1 is SGHTA and CDR2 is FQGNSA. The CDR3 is 15 amino acids. The CDR3 is CASSLGGTLNTEAFF. The CDR3, as DNA: TGTGCCAGCAGCTTAGGGGGGACGTTGAACACTGAAGCTTTCTTT.

The chain uses TRBV18 and TRBJ1-3, with 7 bases that match TRBD1. The CDR3 contains 17 residues. V gave up 2 bases and J gave up 1 base; unmatched junction bases: 8. Germline-derived CDR1 and CDR2 are KGHSH and LQKENI. The CDR3 loop is CASSPNRATGSGNTIYF. Here the CDR3 DNA reads TGTGCCAGCTCACCAAATCGTGCGACAGGGTCTGGAAACACCATATATTTT.

The chain carries TRBV5-1 and TRBJ2-2, with D perhaps matching TRBD1 (5 bases). Per the germline V gene, CDR1 is SGHRS and CDR2 is YFSETQ. V was cut by 3 bases and J by 2 bases, with 8 bases left in between. CDR3 length: 14 amino acids. The CDR3 spells CASSSRDNTGELFF. In DNA form, the CDR3 reads TGCGCCAGCAGCTCCAGGGATAACACCGGGGAGCTGTTTTTT.

This clone was counted a single time. The rearrangement links TRBV7-2 to TRBJ2-1; the D gene is possibly TRBD1 (5 bases). Deletions cut 5 bases from V and 3 bases from J, with 11 bases between. This CDR3 spans 14 amino acids. Germline V CDR1 and CDR2: SGHTA, FQGNSA. CDR3 region: CASSLQGYYNEQFF. CDR3 in DNA: TGTGCCAGCAGCCTCCAGGGCTACTACAATGAGCAGTTCTTC.

The chain is built from TRBV11-3 and TRBJ2-1; tentatively, D is TRBD2 (6 bases). Germline CDR1 is SGHNT and CDR2 is YENEEA. There are 17 residues in the CDR3. Trimming cost V 0 bases and J 7 bases, with 19 bases left between them. CDR3 in amino acids: CASSLDSKVLGRNEQFF. The CDR3 region has the DNA TGTGCCAGCAGCTTAGATTCTAAGGTCCTCGGGAGAAATGAGCAGTTCTTC.

J is TRBJ1-5 and V is TRBV5-1; D is ambiguous. This CDR3 spans 13 amino acids. From germline, CDR1 is SGHRS and CDR2 YFSETQ. V was shortened by 0 bases and J by 5 bases, with 6 bases between the two germline ends. The CDR3 loop reads CASSLEVDQPQHF. CDR3 sequence (DNA): TGCGCCAGCAGCTTGGAGGTGGATCAGCCCCAGCATTTT.

The chain is built from TRBV30 and TRBJ1-2, with TRBD1 matching over 9 bases. Per germline, CDR1 GTSNPN and CDR2 SVGIG (reference sequence). The CDR3 is made up of 14 amino acids. J was trimmed by 9 bases and V by 3 bases; bases with no gene match: 11. The DNA of the CDR3 is TGTGCCTGGAGCCCGGGACAGGGAGTTTATAGCTACACCTTC. Residues: CAWSPGQGVYSYTF.

The chain recombines TRBV10-3 with TRBJ1-5; 9 nucleotides agree with TRBD1. CDR1 and CDR2 (germline): ENHRY, SYGVKD. J lost 4 bases, V lost 3 bases, and 4 bases had no gene match. The CDR3 is made up of 15 amino acids. CDR3 residues: CAISEATGGNQPQHF. The CDR3, as DNA: TGTGCCATCAGTGAAGCGACAGGGGGGAATCAGCCCCAGCATTTT.

This chain links TRBV5-1 with TRBJ2-1; D is tentatively TRBD1 or TRBD2 (6 bases each). V dropped 5 bases and J dropped 7 bases, with 16 bases sitting between them. This CDR3 region has 14 residues. CDR1 is SGHRS, CDR2 YFSETQ, per germline. The DNA for the CDR3 is TGCGCCAGCAGAGGGGGGTCTCCGGGGAATGAGCAGTTCTTC. Encoded protein: CASRGGSPGNEQFF. Full variable domain (outside the CDR3, taken from reference TRBV5-1 and TRBJ2-1): KAGVTQTPRYLIKTRGQQVTLSCSPISGHRSVSWYQQTPGQGLQFLFEYFSETQRNKGNFPGRFSGRQFSNSRSEMNVSTLELGDSALYLCASRGGSPGNEQFFGPGTRLTVL.

This chain joins TRBV7-2 and TRBJ1-1; 7 nucleotides match TRBD1. Germline CDR1 and CDR2: SGHTA and FQGNSA. Trimming cost V 0 bases and J 4 bases; bases outside gene matches: 14. CDR3 length: 18 amino acids. CDR3 bases: TGTGCCAGCAGCTTAGCGCCAATATGGGACAGAGCGCTCACTGAAGCTTTCTTT. This encodes CASSLAPIWDRALTEAFF.

This rearrangement joins TRBV7-2 to TRBJ1-5; tentatively, D is TRBD1 (5 bases). The ends were cut back, 5 bases at V and 4 bases at J, with 9 bases in the middle. The CDR3 has 13 amino acids. Germline V gene data show CDR1 as SGHTA and CDR2 as FQGNSA. This CDR3 is CASSQQANQPQHF. The CDR3 region has the DNA TGTGCCAGCAGCCAACAGGCAAATCAGCCCCAGCATTTT.